This T cell receptor beta chain was observed in a study of early T cells in non-severe SARS-CoV-2 infection. Study-level background: Sequenced material consisted of bulk RNA (from unsorted whole blood), and chains were unpaired.

This clonotype was recorded many times. The germline V gene encodes CDR1 SGHVS and CDR2 FNYEAQ. This CDR3 region has 16 residues. V trimming: 1 base; J trimming: 1 base; junction bases outside the gene matches: 6. Researchers attached unique molecular identifiers to individual cDNA molecules. TCRdb re-called the 5' RACE reads through MiXCR, storing one row per CDR3 protein. Counted here are about 20,000 distinct CDR3 sequences, 4% to 5% occurring once; the ten biggest clones make up 16%. The chain recombines TRBV7-6 with TRBJ1-1, with 7 bases that match TRBD1. The clonotype originates from an adult who was a healthcare worker with PCR-confirmed SARS-CoV-2 infection or an uninfected control (not recorded which). Sequencing was performed on whole blood. The CDR3 sequence is CASSLGQQGRNTEAFF. The CDR3 DNA reads as TGTGCCAGCAGCTTAGGACAACAGGGGAGGAACACTGAAGCTTTCTTT.